This T cell receptor (beta chain) was recovered during a study of cytomegalovirus exposure and HLA in healthy donors. Study results and caveats: In vitro data verified a few CMV-associated chains as specific for CMV antigens. TCR beta V- and J-gene trimming, according to a later analysis, was linked to a missense DCLRE1C variant. Using the classifier, cytomegalovirus status was reportedly diagnosed with high specificity and sensitivity.

V shed 4 bases and J 6 bases; nucleotides not matched to a gene: 6. The CDR3 spans 14 residues. Germline CDR1 is SGHDT and CDR2 is YYEEEE. The PCR was carried out with 60 Vbeta primers and 13 Jbeta primers. Per the study methods: Per a later analysis, the number of unique TCR beta chains was around 80 million, of which about 11 million were shared. Sequenced by immunoSEQ multiplex PCR; TCRdb stores in-frame clones only, minus some. For V, J and clone size, that table is used; D and trimming come from the DNA. The top ten clones hold more than 8.5% of a sample with around 200,000 clones, around four fifths of them seen once. A word on this clone: Its antigen is not known.

Material: PBMCs. This receptor was taken from a woman aged 45-60 years in good health and CMV-seropositive. The chain carries TRBV5-6 and TRBJ2-3; 9 bases fit TRBD1. The CDR3 sequence is CASSLDRGRDTQYF. The CDR3, as DNA: TGTGCCAGCAGCCTGGACAGGGGAAGGGATACGCAGTATTTT.